The 18 T cell receptor beta chains presented below share a single source sample, sequenced in a study of a mutant IDH1 vaccine in newly diagnosed glioma. The table came from immunoSEQ multiplex PCR; TCRdb's copy has only in-frame clones and leaves some out. The sample yields tens of thousands of clones, less than 65% seen once. The antigens of these receptors remain unknown. Documented time point: week 47, end of study. Every single dose of the vaccine, 300 ug of mutant IDH1 20-mer peptide, came with topical imiquimod. The sample in question was peripheral blood mononuclear cells (PBMCs), obtained from a glioma patient whose treatment included an IDH1 peptide vaccine. The receptor set was obtained from a man aged 35-49 years with glioma. Some clones in this sample may be carry-over from other donors' samples.

The J gene is TRBJ1-2, the V gene TRBV5-6; D remains ambiguous. The CDR3 has 13 residues. The germline V and J ends were trimmed by 2 bases and 4 bases, with 9 bases remaining between them. CDR1 is SGHDT and CDR2 is YYEEEE in the germline V gene. The CDR3 loop reads CASSFREAYGYTF. The CDR3, as DNA: TGTGCCAGCAGCTTCCGGGAAGCCTATGGCTACACCTTC.

J is TRBJ1-1 and V is TRBV6-1; D not certain. Germline lookup yields CDR1 MNHNS and CDR2 SASEGT. V lost 2 bases to trimming and J lost 0 bases, with 10 bases between them. The CDR3 is 15 residues long. CDR3 sequence reads: CASSENPNVNTEAFF. CDR3 DNA sequence: TGTGCCAGCAGTGAAAACCCCAATGTGAACACTGAAGCTTTCTTT.

V usage is TRBV9 and J usage is TRBJ1-2; 7 positions agree with TRBD1. This CDR3 spans 17 amino acids. The ends lost 2 bases at V and 0 bases at J; junction bases unmatched: 10. Germline CDR1 is SGDLS and CDR2 is YYNGEE. The CDR3 DNA reads TGTGCCAGCAGCGTTGAAGTCGGGACAGCGACTAACTATGGCTACACCTTC. Protein sequence: CASSVEVGTATNYGYTF.

CDR3 residues: CASSPSVKDTEAFF. Here the CDR3 DNA reads TGTGCCAGCAGTCCTTCTGTGAAGGACACTGAAGCTTTCTTT. The gene calls are TRBV25-1 and TRBJ1-1; D ambiguous. CDR1 is MGHDK and CDR2 is SYGVNS in the germline V gene. The CDR3 contains 14 residues. The V and J ends lost 5 bases and 3 bases respectively, with 13 bases between them. Together with reference TRBV25-1 and TRBJ1-1, the CDR3 gives the full variable domain: EADIYQTPRYLVIGTGKKITLECSQTMGHDKMYWYQQDPGMELHLIHYSYGVNSTEKGDLSSESTVSRIRTEHFPLTLESARPSHTSQYLCASSPSVKDTEAFFGQGTRLTVV.

This clone was observed a few times. V gene TRBV7-2 combines with J gene TRBJ1-1; D is unclear. The V gene's germline CDR1 is SGHTA and CDR2 FQGNSA. The CDR3 has 14 amino acids. V lost 2 bases, J lost 1 base, and 8 bases lay in between. Here the CDR3 reads CASSLFAKNTEAFF. The CDR3 DNA reads as TGTGCCAGCAGCTTATTCGCAAAGAACACTGAAGCTTTCTTT.

The chain employs TRBV6-5 and TRBJ2-4; a weak D match, TRBD2 (7 bases). The CDR3 has 14 residues. Trimming stripped 0 bases from V and 7 bases from J, with 10 bases between. Germline V gives CDR1 MNHEY, CDR2 SVGAGI. The CDR3 sequence is CASSYSEGGNIQYF. The CDR3 nucleotides are TGTGCCAGCAGTTACTCGGAGGGGGGGAACATTCAGTACTTC.

The J gene is TRBJ2-1, the V gene TRBV11-2, with TRBD2 matching over 8 bases. Per germline, CDR1 SGHAT and CDR2 FQNNGV. V lost 0 bases to trimming and J lost 3 bases; unmatched junction nucleotides: 4. The CDR3 runs to 16 residues. CDR3 sequence (DNA): TGTGCCAGCAGCTTAGATCGGGGGGGCCTCTACAATGAGCAGTTCTTC. Translation gives CASSLDRGGLYNEQFF.

As concerns this clone: A read error is possible here, since a much larger clone lies one base away. Other DNA sequences of this sample code for an identical CDR3. The V and J genes are TRBV9 and TRBJ2-1; D perhaps matches TRBD1 (6 bases). Germline loops: CDR1 SGDLS, CDR2 YYNGEE. This CDR3 has 14 residues. The CDR3 coding sequence is TGTGCTAGCAGCGTAGAACAGGGTTACAATGAGCAGTTCTTC. It is translated as CASSVEQGYNEQFF.

This chain links TRBV5-1 with TRBJ2-2; 8 nucleotides line up with TRBD2. The V and J ends lost 0 bases and 4 bases, in that order; junction bases with no gene match: 5. Germline V gene lookup returns CDR1 SGHRS and CDR2 YFSETQ. CDR3 length: 16 amino acids. CDR3 loop: CASSLVRGGPTGELFF. DNA of the CDR3: TGCGCCAGCAGCTTGGTACGGGGGGGCCCCACCGGGGAGCTGTTTTTT.

The rearrangement links TRBV4-1 to TRBJ1-4; D not certain. CDR3 size: 14 residues. The germline gives CDR1 MGHRA, CDR2 YSYEKL. Trimming stripped 4 bases from V and 15 bases from J, with 21 bases between. CDR3 sequence (DNA): TGCGCCAGCAGCCCCGTCGTGGCAGGCCGTAGGGTGTTTTTT. Its protein is CASSPVVAGRRVFF.

The sample holds a few counts of this clone. The chain uses TRBV6-1 and TRBJ1-2; D not resolved. V shed 4 bases and J shed 4 bases, with 1 base lying between them. The CDR3 contains 10 residues. Looked up from germline, CDR1 is MNHNS and CDR2 is SASEGT. In DNA form, the CDR3 reads TGTGCCAGCAGTGGCTATGGCTACACCTTC. Its protein is CASSGYGYTF.

The genes are TRBV7-6 and TRBJ2-2; no definite D call. The CDR3 contains 13 residues. Germline CDR1 is SGHVS and CDR2 is FNYEAQ. The germline V and J ends were trimmed by 1 base and 8 bases, with 8 bases remaining between them. The CDR3 coding sequence is TGTGCCAGCAGCTTAGGCTCGGCGGGGGAGCTGTTTTTT. Translated, it gives CASSLGSAGELFF.

This clone was observed a handful of times. The chain carries TRBV11-3 and TRBJ1-6, with D maybe TRBD1 (6 bases). CDR3 size: 13 residues. Trimming took off 5 bases at V and 9 bases at J, with 11 bases between the two ends. Germline-derived CDR1 and CDR2 are SGHNT and YENEEA. The DNA for the CDR3 is TGTGCCAGCAGCAAGGGGGGGCGTTCACCCCTCCACTTT. It specifies CASSKGGRSPLHF.

V and J are TRBV20-1 and TRBJ1-2; the match to TRBD1 covers 7 bases. CDR1 is DFQATT and CDR2 is SNEGSKA in the germline V gene (reference sequence). The CDR3 is 8 amino acids. V shed 5 bases and J 13 bases; nucleotides not matched to a gene: 1. CDR3 amino acids: CSADRVTF. DNA for the CDR3: TGCAGTGCTGACAGGGTCACCTTC.

The chain has TRBV4-2 and TRBJ2-3; perhaps TRBD2 as D (5 bases). V lost 2 bases, J lost 6 bases, and 21 bases lay in between. The CDR3 is 17 amino acids. The germline CDR1 and CDR2 sequences are LGHNA and YNFKEQ. The DNA of the CDR3 is TGTGCCAGCAGCCAAAGCCTAGGAATAGTATCGGGGGATACGCAGTATTTT. Amino acids: CASSQSLGIVSGDTQYF.

This clone was recorded a few times. The J gene is TRBJ2-5, the V gene TRBV7-9; TRBD2 matches at 9 bases. Germline V lookup: CDR1 SEHNR, CDR2 FQNEAQ (reference sequence). The CDR3 is made up of 14 amino acids. The V segment lost 2 bases and the J segment 5 bases; nucleotides outside the gene matches: 3. This chain's CDR3 is CASSLTSGRETQYF. The CDR3 DNA sequence: TGTGCCAGCAGCTTAACTAGCGGGCGTGAGACCCAGTACTTC.

This clone appeared a few times. This chain links TRBV30 with TRBJ1-1; TRBD1 aligns across 8 bases. From germline, CDR1 is GTSNPN and CDR2 SVGIG (reference sequence). This CDR3 region has 12 residues. V lost 2 bases, J lost 5 bases, and 1 base stayed unmatched. In DNA, the CDR3 is TGTGCCTGGAGTACAGGGGGAACTGAAGCTTTCTTT. Its protein product is CAWSTGGTEAFF. The full variable domain, rest sourced from reference TRBV30 and TRBJ1-1, is SQTIHQWPATLVQPVGSPLSLECTVEGTSNPNLYWYRQAAGRGLQLLFYSVGIGQISSEVPQNLSASRPQDRQFILSSKKLLLSDSGFYLCAWSTGGTEAFFGQGTRLTVV.

The rearrangement links TRBV5-1 to TRBJ2-7, with D perhaps TRBD1 (5 bases). CDR1 and CDR2 (germline): SGHRS, YFSETQ. The CDR3 is made up of 15 amino acids. Trimming shortened V by 0 bases and J by 3 bases, and 13 bases separated the two germline ends. The chain's CDR3 is CASSLDPGPYYEQYF. CDR3 DNA sequence: TGCGCCAGCAGCTTGGACCCAGGGCCGTACTACGAGCAGTACTTC.